This entry lists 14 T cell receptor beta chains sequenced from one sample in a study of T-cell memory formation after mild COVID-19. Via MiXCR, TCRdb re-called the 5' RACE reads, giving one row per CDR3 protein. The table lists approximately 300,000 distinct CDR3 sequences, 8% to 9% of them singletons, with about 20% in the top ten. The specimen was PBMCs or a T cell subset sorted from them (not recorded which). These receptors came from a man younger than 30 who had mild COVID-19 (a few samples of this study predate the infection). Cell type and time point are not known.

The table lists this clonotype with a few counts. J is TRBJ2-7 and V is TRBV5-4; 9 bases match TRBD2. After removal of 2 bases from V and 5 bases from J, the junction contained 5 bases not matched to a gene. Germline assignment: CDR1 SGHNT and CDR2 YYREEE (reference sequence). CDR3 length equals 14 residues. The CDR3 protein is CASSFGGGGDEQYV. DNA of the CDR3: TGTGCCAGCAGCTTCGGGGGCGGGGGGGACGAGCAGTACGTC.

The sample holds a few counts of this clonotype. This chain joins TRBV6-1 and TRBJ1-5, with 10 bases fitting TRBD1. Trimming at V came to 3 bases and at J to 4 bases, leaving 9 bases not matched to a gene. This CDR3 is 17 amino acids long. Germline V gene sequence: CDR1 MNHNS, CDR2 SASEGT. The CDR3 DNA is TGTGCCAGCAGTGACCGGGACAGGGGATGGGCTAATCAGCCCCAGCATTTT. Its protein product is CASSDRDRGWANQPQHF.

There are many counts of this clonotype. J is TRBJ1-1 and V is TRBV6-5, with 7 positions matching TRBD1. Germline V gene sequence: CDR1 MNHEY, CDR2 SVGAGI. The length of the CDR3 is 16 residues. J lost 2 bases, V lost 2 bases, and 8 bases had no gene match. CDR3 sequence (DNA): TGTGCCAGCAGTTACCGGGCGGGACAGCTAAACACTGAAGCTTTCTTT. This sequence encodes CASSYRAGQLNTEAFF.

This clonotype showed up many times. The chain joins TRBV7-9 to TRBJ1-2; D ambiguous. CDR3 size: 12 residues. V lost 5 bases and J lost 4, with 8 bases in between. Germline V lookup: CDR1 SEHNR, CDR2 FQNEAQ (reference sequence). CDR3 residues: CASSRRTYGYTF. In DNA form, the CDR3 reads TGTGCCAGCAGCCGCAGGACCTATGGCTACACCTTC. Full variable domain (missing parts from reference TRBV7-9 and TRBJ1-2): DTGVSQNPRHKITKRGQNVTFRCDPISEHNRLYWYRQTLGQGPEFLTYFQNEAQLEKSRLLSDRFSAERPKGSFSTLEIQRTEQGDSAMYLCASSRRTYGYTFGSGTRLTVV.

This clonotype appeared many times. The chain uses TRBV5-1 and TRBJ1-1, with D unresolved. V lost 0 bases to trimming and J lost 3 bases, with 12 bases between them. Germline loops: CDR1 SGHRS, CDR2 YFSETQ. This CDR3 region has 15 residues. The CDR3 loop is CASSLEASGYTEAFF. CDR3 nucleotide sequence: TGCGCCAGCAGCTTGGAGGCGTCAGGTTACACTGAAGCTTTCTTT.

This clonotype appeared many times. The chain has TRBV25-1 and TRBJ2-1, with 10 positions matching TRBD1. V shed 6 bases, J shed 5 bases, and the junction held 7 bases outside the gene matches. The CDR3 extends over 15 amino acids. Germline V gene sequence: CDR1 MGHDK, CDR2 SYGVNS. CDR3 DNA sequence: TGTGCCAGCAGGAATTATGGGACAGGGGACAATGAGCAGTTCTTC. As protein: CASRNYGTGDNEQFF.

There are many counts of this clonotype. The chain uses TRBV27 and TRBJ2-2, with 8 bases lining up with TRBD1. From germline, CDR1 is MNHEY and CDR2 SMNVEV (reference sequence). This CDR3 region has 14 residues. Trimming removed 2 bases from V and 8 bases from J; junction bases left unmatched: 4. CDR3 sequence (DNA): TGTGCCAGCAGTTTAGGATGGACAGGGGGGGAGCTGTTTTTT. Amino acids: CASSLGWTGGELFF.

This clonotype was observed a few times. The J gene is TRBJ2-7, the V gene TRBV4-3, with D perhaps TRBD2 (6 bases). V lost 2 bases to trimming and J lost 3 bases, with 14 bases between them. The CDR3 consists of 15 residues. The V gene's germline CDR1 is LGHNA and CDR2 YSLEER. In DNA, the CDR3 is TGCGCCAGCAGCCAATACTTAGGGACTTTCTACGAGCAGTACTTC. This sequence encodes CASSQYLGTFYEQYF.

CDR3 sequence: CASSFVVLGETQYF. The CDR3 coding sequence is TGTGCCAGCAGCTTCGTAGTGCTGGGGGAGACCCAGTACTTC. The chain uses TRBV11-2 and TRBJ2-5; D is unresolved. Trimming stripped 3 bases from V and 5 bases from J, with 13 bases between. Germline V gene sequence: CDR1 SGHAT, CDR2 FQNNGV. This CDR3 contains 14 residues.

This clonotype has only a few counts. The genes are TRBV4-1 and TRBJ2-5; D uncertain. The length of the CDR3 is 14 residues. The V end lost 1 base, the J end lost 5 bases, and 11 bases lay between the germline ends. Germline values: CDR1 MGHRA, CDR2 YSYEKL. CDR3 in amino acids: CASSQVRDQETQYF. In DNA form, the CDR3 reads TGCGCCAGCAGCCAAGTAAGGGATCAGGAGACCCAGTACTTC.

The chain carries TRBV7-2 and TRBJ2-3; 7 bases fit TRBD1. Trimming at V came to 2 bases and at J to 0 bases, leaving 5 bases not matched to a gene. CDR1 is SGHTA, CDR2 FQGNSA, per germline. The CDR3 totals 16 residues. The CDR3 loop reads CASSLNQQGSTDTQYF. CDR3 nucleotides: TGTGCCAGCAGCTTAAACCAACAGGGGAGCACAGATACGCAGTATTTT.

The chain carries TRBV7-9 and TRBJ2-7; 8 bases align to TRBD1. The CDR3 has 13 amino acids. The germline V gene has CDR1 SEHNR and CDR2 FQNEAQ (reference sequence). Unmatched junction bases numbered 4, after V lost 3 bases and J lost 6 bases. CDR3 coding DNA: TGTGCCAGCAGCTTCCAGGGGGCGCCCGAGCAGTACGTC. Translation: CASSFQGAPEQYV.

The gene calls are TRBV5-1 and TRBJ2-5; TRBD1 might be the D (6 bases). The germline V gene encodes CDR1 SGHRS and CDR2 YFSETQ. This CDR3 has 17 amino acids. V was pared by 3 bases and J by 2 bases, with 20 bases between. The CDR3 nucleotides read TGCGCCAGCAGCTACCTGCCCGTGGTGGGGGCTCAAGAGACCCAGTACTTC. Its protein is CASSYLPVVGAQETQYF.

This clonotype was seen only a few times. The V and J genes are TRBV12-3 or TRBV12-4 and TRBJ1-2; D uncertain. Trimming cost V 10 bases and J 2 bases, with 8 bases left between them. The CDR3 consists of 11 residues. The CDR3 sequence: CATMENYGYTF. The CDR3 DNA is TGTGCCACCATGGAAAACTATGGCTACACCTTC.